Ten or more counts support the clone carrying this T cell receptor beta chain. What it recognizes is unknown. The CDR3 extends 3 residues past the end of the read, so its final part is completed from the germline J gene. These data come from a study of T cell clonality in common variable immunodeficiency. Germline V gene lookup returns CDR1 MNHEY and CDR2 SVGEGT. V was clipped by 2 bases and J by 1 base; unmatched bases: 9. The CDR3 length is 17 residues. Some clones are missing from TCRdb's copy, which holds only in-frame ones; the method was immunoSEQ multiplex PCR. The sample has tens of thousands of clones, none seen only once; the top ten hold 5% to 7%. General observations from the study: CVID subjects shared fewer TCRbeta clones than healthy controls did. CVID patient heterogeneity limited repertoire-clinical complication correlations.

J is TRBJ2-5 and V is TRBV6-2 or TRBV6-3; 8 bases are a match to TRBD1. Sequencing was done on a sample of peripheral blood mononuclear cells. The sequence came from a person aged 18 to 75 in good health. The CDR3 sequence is CASSYDQTGVTQETQYF. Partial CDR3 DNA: TGTGCCAGCAGTTACGACCAGACAGGGGTAACCCAAGAGACC.